The rows below give T cell receptor beta chains drawn from one sample of a study of PD-1 blockade in mismatch repair-deficient tumors. Produced via immunoSEQ multiplex PCR; TCRdb's table is partial and in-frame only. The sample lists 65,000 to 80,000 clones; about 78% were seen once. Here the sequenced sample was peripheral blood, taken 2 weeks after starting pembrolizumab. All receptors come from an adult with mismatch repair-deficient cancer. Each CDR3 is given with its conserved first and last residue. A D gene is named only where the DNA matches it firmly. Clone size is stated in some rows and not others, as once, few, many or a class when expanded.

TRBJ1-5	.	TRBV12-5	TRBD1	CASSTGAINQPQHF	TGTGCTAGCTCTACAGGGGCCATCAATCAGCCCCAGCATTTT
TRBJ1-1	.	TRBV7-9	.	CASSLGQSNTEAFF	TGTGCCAGCAGCCTCGGACAGTCGAACACTGAAGCTTTCTTT
TRBJ1-5	.	TRBV4-2	.	CASSQEGSPGNQPQHF	TGTGCCAGCAGCCAAGAGGGCAGCCCCGGCAATCAGCCCCAGCATTTT
TRBJ2-1	.	TRBV5-1	TRBD1	CASSFGQGLYNEQFF	TGCGCCAGCAGCTTCGGACAGGGCCTCTACAATGAGCAGTTCTTC
TRBJ2-1	.	TRBV11-3	TRBD1	CASSTGTGANNEQFF	TGTGCCAGCTCAACCGGGACAGGGGCGAACAATGAGCAGTTCTTC
TRBJ2-7	.	TRBV4-2	TRBD2	CASSQTSGTGYEQYF	TGTGCCAGCAGCCAAACTAGCGGGACTGGCTACGAGCAGTACTTC
TRBJ2-5	.	TRBV29-1	TRBD1	CSARTGTGTQETQYF	TGCAGCGCCAGGACCGGGACAGGGACACAAGAGACCCAGTACTTC
TRBJ1-5	few	TRBV29-1	.	CSVVPPGNQPQHF	TGCAGCGTTGTTCCTCCAGGGAATCAGCCCCAGCATTTT
TRBJ1-2	once	TRBV5-6	.	CASSLESGNYGYTF	TGTGCCAGCAGCTTGGAGTCAGGCAACTATGGCTACACCTTC
TRBJ2-7	many	TRBV7-3	TRBD1	CASSPRTGGYEQYF	TGTGCCAGCAGCCCCCGGACAGGGGGCTACGAGCAGTACTTC
TRBJ2-2	.	TRBV9	.	CASSVGNGELFF	TGTGCCAGCAGCGTTGGGAACGGGGAGCTGTTTTTT
TRBJ1-1	.	TRBV2	.	CASSEHRDTNTEAFF	TGTGCCAGCAGTGAACACCGGGACACAAACACTGAAGCTTTCTTT